This T cell receptor beta chain appears in the sequencing data of a study of T-cell memory formation after mild COVID-19. Of note for this clonotype: Its target is not known.

Whole-study results and caveats: Clones contracting across day 15 to 85 had a balanced CD4/CD8 profile; later expanding clones leaned CD4+. Clones that contracted clustered mainly in CM and EM if CD4+ and in EMRA if CD8+.

J was trimmed by 3 bases and V by 5 bases; bases with no gene match: 6. CDR3 length: 14 amino acids. CDR1 SGHTA and CDR2 FQGNSA come from the germline V gene. The TCR alpha and TCR beta cDNA libraries, bearing sample barcodes and UMIs, were generated by 5'RACE using constant-segment primers. MiXCR, applied by TCRdb to the 5' RACE reads, yields one record per CDR3 protein. The table records some 120,000 distinct CDR3 sequences, 17% of them present only once. This clonotype was obtained from a man younger than 35 who had mild COVID-19 (a few samples of this study predate the infection). Cell type and time point are not known. This chain joins TRBV7-2 and TRBJ1-2; 7 nucleotides agree with TRBD1. Sequences were obtained from PBMCs or a T cell subset sorted from them (not recorded which). CDR3 bases: TGTGCCAGCAGCCCCGGGGACAGTTACTATGGCTACACCTTC. This sequence encodes CASSPGDSYYGYTF.